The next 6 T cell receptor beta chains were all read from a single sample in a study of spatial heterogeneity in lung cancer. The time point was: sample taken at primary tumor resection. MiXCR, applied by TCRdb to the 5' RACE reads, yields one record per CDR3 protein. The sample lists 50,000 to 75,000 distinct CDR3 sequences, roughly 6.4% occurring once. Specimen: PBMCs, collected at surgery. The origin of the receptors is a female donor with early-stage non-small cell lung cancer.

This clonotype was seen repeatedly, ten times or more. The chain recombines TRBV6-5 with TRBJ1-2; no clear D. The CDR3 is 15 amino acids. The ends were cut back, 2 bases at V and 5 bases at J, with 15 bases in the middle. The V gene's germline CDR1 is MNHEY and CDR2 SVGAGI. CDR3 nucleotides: TGTGCCAGCAGTTACACCGATGGTAGCGAGTATGGCTACACCTTC. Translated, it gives CASSYTDGSEYGYTF.

This CDR3 is CATSDPRTGTLETQYF. The CDR3 DNA reads TGTGCCACCAGTGACCCCCGGACAGGGACCCTGGAGACCCAGTACTTC. The J gene is TRBJ2-5, the V gene TRBV24-1; 8 nucleotides line up with TRBD1. Germline V gene lookup returns CDR1 KGHDR and CDR2 SFDVKD. J was trimmed by 5 bases and V by 4 bases; bases with no gene match: 11. The length of the CDR3 is 16 residues.

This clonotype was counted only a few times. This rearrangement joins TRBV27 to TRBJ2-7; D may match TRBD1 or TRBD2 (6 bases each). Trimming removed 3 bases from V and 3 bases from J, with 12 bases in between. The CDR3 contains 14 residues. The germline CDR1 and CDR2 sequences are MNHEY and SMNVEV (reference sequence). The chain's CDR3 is CASSLEGGFYEQYF. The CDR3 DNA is TGTGCCAGCAGTTTGGAGGGGGGCTTCTACGAGCAGTACTTC.

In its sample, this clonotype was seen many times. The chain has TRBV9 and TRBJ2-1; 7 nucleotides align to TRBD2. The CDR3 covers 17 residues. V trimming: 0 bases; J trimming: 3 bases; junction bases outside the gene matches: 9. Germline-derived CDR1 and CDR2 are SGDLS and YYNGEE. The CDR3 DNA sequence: TGTGCCAGCAGCGTAGGAGACTCGGGGGGTGGCTACAATGAGCAGTTCTTC. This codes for CASSVGDSGGGYNEQFF.

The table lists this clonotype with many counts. In nucleotides, the CDR3 is TGTGCCAGCAGCAGGTTACAGGGGGATAACTATGGCTACACCTTC. This gives the protein CASSRLQGDNYGYTF. This chain links TRBV7-9 with TRBJ1-2; 8 nucleotides align to TRBD1. The V segment lost 5 bases and the J segment 1 base; nucleotides outside the gene matches: 6. The CDR3 totals 15 residues. Germline V gives CDR1 SEHNR, CDR2 FQNEAQ (reference sequence).

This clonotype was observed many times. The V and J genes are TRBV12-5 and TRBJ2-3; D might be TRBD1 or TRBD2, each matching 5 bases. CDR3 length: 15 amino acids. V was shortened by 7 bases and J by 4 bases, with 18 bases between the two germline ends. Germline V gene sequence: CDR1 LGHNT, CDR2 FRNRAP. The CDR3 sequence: CASDIRDPPSDTQYF. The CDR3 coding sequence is TGTGCTAGTGACATCCGGGACCCTCCTTCAGATACGCAGTATTTT.